This passage covers 23 T cell receptor beta chains from one sample sequenced in a study of shared clonotypes between healthy human individuals (dated by TCRdb to between 2020 and 2021). Libraries were built with the immunoSEQ multiplex PCR assay. What TCRdb holds here is the immuneACCESS table cut down to in-frame rearrangements. Part of the clones is not present; checked against another copy, under half of the missing clones reflect an unresolved V gene, and the others are unexplained. The sample includes about 460,000 clones, with 77% observed a single time. The ten top clones hold around 13% of the sample. Input material: PBMCs. The receptor set was obtained from a middle-aged woman in good health. Some clones in this sample may be carry-over from other donors' samples.

As regards this clone: A far larger clone is off by one base, so a read error is likely. Other nucleotide sequences from this sample produce the same CDR3. The chain employs TRBV30 and TRBJ2-5, with D possibly TRBD1 on 5 matching bases. The germline V gene encodes CDR1 GTSNPN and CDR2 SVGIG (reference sequence). The CDR3 has 17 residues. Deletions cut 2 bases from V and 2 bases from J, with 21 bases between. The CDR3 region is CAWSKGQGWTTQETQYF. As DNA, the CDR3 is TGTGCCTGGAGTAAGGGGCAGGGTTGGACAACTCAAGAGACCCAGTACTTC.

The CDR3, as DNA: TGCAGCGTGACCGGGGCAACTTATGGCTACACCTTC. It is translated as CSVTGATYGYTF. The rearrangement uses TRBV29-1 and TRBJ1-2; D is possibly TRBD1 (5 bases). The ends were cut back, 6 bases at V and 5 bases at J, with 13 bases in the middle. The CDR3 extends over 12 amino acids. CDR1 is SQVTM, CDR2 ANQGSEA, per germline.

The chain employs TRBV28 and TRBJ1-1; 7 positions match TRBD1. Germline CDR1 is MDHEN and CDR2 is SYDVKM. This CDR3 region has 14 residues. With 8 bases clipped from V and 1 base from J, the junction kept 7 bases outside the gene matches. The CDR3 here is CASATGSTNTEAFF. The CDR3 bases are TGTGCCAGCGCGACAGGGTCGACGAACACTGAAGCTTTCTTT.

In this sample, this clone turned up many times. The V gene is TRBV2, the J gene TRBJ2-3; tentatively, D is TRBD1 (5 bases). Trimming cost V 5 bases and J 1 base, with 13 bases left between them. Germline assignment: CDR1 SNHLY and CDR2 FYNNEI. This CDR3 has 15 residues. The CDR3, as DNA: TGTGCCAGCAGTCGCCCGAAAGGGGGCACAGATACGCAGTATTTT. It codes for CASSRPKGGTDTQYF. Full variable domain (missing parts from reference TRBV2 and TRBJ2-3): EPEVTQTPSHQVTQMGQEVILRCVPISNHLYFYWYRQILGQKVEFLVSFYNNEISEKSEIFDDQFSVERPDGSNFTLKIRSTKLEDSAMYFCASSRPKGGTDTQYFGPGTRLTVL.

The sample holds a few counts of this clone. CDR3 amino acids: CSVGGGPNQPQHF. In nucleotides, the CDR3 is TGCAGCGTTGGTGGCGGGCCCAATCAGCCCCAGCATTTT. The chain employs TRBV29-1 and TRBJ1-5; D remains ambiguous. Trimming took off 4 bases at V and 3 bases at J, with 10 bases between the two ends. CDR1 SQVTM and CDR2 ANQGSEA come from the germline V gene. The CDR3 spans 13 residues.

Details on this clone: The likely explanation is a read error, given a far larger clone one base away. Other DNA sequences in this sample translate to the same CDR3. This chain connects TRBV28 to TRBJ2-7, with 8 bases lining up with TRBD2. This CDR3 contains 14 residues. CDR1 and CDR2 from the germline V gene are MDHEN and SYDVKM. The CDR3 protein is CASSFLLAGYEQYF. The CDR3 region has the DNA TGTGCCAGCAGTTTCCTCCTAGCGGGCTACGAACAGTACTTC.

This clone was observed a single time. A far larger clone is only one base removed, so a read error is likely. The chain couples TRBV27 to TRBJ2-7, with TRBD1 matching over 9 bases. This CDR3 region has 16 residues. The germline CDR1 and CDR2 sequences are MNHEY and SMNVEV (reference sequence). The V and J ends lost 5 bases and 1 base, in that order; junction bases with no gene match: 9. CDR3 DNA: TGTGCCAGCAGTACCCCCCCGACAGGGGGTTCCTACGAGCAGTACTTC. It is translated as CASSTPPTGGSYEQYF.

The chain is built from TRBV19 and TRBJ2-7, with 9 positions matching TRBD1. Looked up from germline, CDR1 is LNHDA and CDR2 is SQIVND (reference sequence). Losses at the gene ends were 5 bases for V and 6 bases for J; bases not matched to a gene: 11. The CDR3 covers 15 residues. CDR3 DNA: TGTGCCAGTAGTGGTACAGGGGGCATGGGCGTCGAGCAGTACTTC. Amino acid sequence: CASSGTGGMGVEQYF. The whole variable domain, remainder taken from reference TRBV19 and TRBJ2-7, is DGGITQSPKYLFRKEGQNVTLSCEQNLNHDAMYWYRQDPGQGLRLIYYSQIVNDFQKGDIAEGYSVSREKKESFPLTVTSAQKNPTAFYLCASSGTGGMGVEQYFGPGTRLTVT.

This clone was seen a few times. J is TRBJ1-3 and V is TRBV6-1; D remains unclear. This CDR3 has 15 residues. CDR1 is MNHNS, CDR2 SASEGT, per germline. V was pared by 1 base and J by 2 bases, with 9 bases between. The CDR3 bases are TGTGCCAGCAGTGAAGTAGGCGAGGCTGGAAACACCATATATTTT. This gives the protein CASSEVGEAGNTIYF.

The rearrangement uses TRBV9 and TRBJ2-3, with no clear D. CDR3 size: 14 residues. V shed 1 base and J shed 1 base, with 7 bases lying between them. The V gene's germline CDR1 is SGDLS and CDR2 YYNGEE. In DNA, the CDR3 is TGTGCCAGCAGCGTACAGGCGGGCACAGATACGCAGTATTTT. Protein sequence: CASSVQAGTDTQYF.

With respect to this clone: This probably arose from a read error, given a far larger clone one base away. This chain joins TRBV10-3 and TRBJ2-3; TRBD1 is a possible D gene (6 bases). Germline loops: CDR1 ENHRY, CDR2 SYGVKD. The CDR3 runs 13 residues. CDR3 bases: TGTGCCATCAGCAGGGGCAGCACAGATACGCAGTGTTTT. As protein: CAISRGSTDTQCF.

V usage is TRBV27 and J usage is TRBJ1-1, with no clear D. Germline loops: CDR1 MNHEY, CDR2 SMNVEV (reference sequence). The CDR3 is made up of 11 amino acids. The germline V and J ends were trimmed by 8 bases and 1 base, with 5 bases remaining between them. The CDR3, as DNA: TGTGCCAGCTGGGGGAACACTGAAGCTTTCTTT. Its protein is CASWGNTEAFF.

The V call is TRBV11-2, the J call TRBJ2-7; 8 bases fit TRBD1. J lost 3 bases, V lost 3 bases, and 7 bases had no gene match. CDR1 is SGHAT and CDR2 is FQNNGV in the germline V gene. This CDR3 has 15 residues. The CDR3 here is CASSFNIGQGYEQYF. In nucleotides, the CDR3 is TGTGCCAGCAGCTTCAACATTGGACAGGGCTACGAGCAGTACTTC.

With regard to this clone: This likely traces to a read error, being one base from a far larger clone. The missing conserved phenylalanine or tryptophan at the end of this CDR3 makes a read error likely. V and J are TRBV19 and TRBJ2-7; 7 bases are shared with TRBD1. The CDR3 has 14 residues. V shed 4 bases, J shed 4 bases, and the junction held 7 bases outside the gene matches. Germline CDR1 is LNHDA and CDR2 is SQIVND (reference sequence). CDR3 bases: TGTGCCAGTAGTACCCCGGGACAGAAATACGAGCAGTACTCC. Translation gives CASSTPGQKYEQYS.

Details on this clone: A much larger clone differs by one base, so this may be a read error. In the same sample, other DNA sequences code for this CDR3. The chain couples TRBV28 to TRBJ1-5; no firm D call. Trimming removed 6 bases from V and 4 bases from J, with 10 bases in between. The CDR3 has 13 residues. Looked up from germline, CDR1 is MDHEN and CDR2 is SYDVKM. The CDR3 DNA follows: TGTGCCAGCAGCTCATTTTCTAATCAGCCCCAGCATTTT. It encodes CASSSFSNQPQHF.

This clone was recorded at least ten times. Compared with germline, one end of the junction differs, possibly owing to a read error. Other nucleotide sequences from this sample produce the same CDR3. This sequence joins TRBV29-1 and TRBJ2-3, with 7 bases fitting TRBD1. Germline V gives CDR1 SQVTM, CDR2 ANQGSEA. CDR3 length equals 13 residues. CDR3 residues: CSVEARGSDTQYF. CDR3 in DNA: TGCAGCGTCGAAGCCAGGGGGTCGGATACGCAGTATTTT.

The J gene is TRBJ2-7, the V gene TRBV6-5; D might be TRBD1 (5 bases). The CDR3 runs 15 residues. The V gene's germline CDR1 is MNHEY and CDR2 SVGAGI. V lost 2 bases and J 7 bases, leaving 18 bases between the germline ends. The CDR3 region has the DNA TGTGCCAGCAGTTACAGGCAGGGTAGTTCGAGAGAGCAGTACTTC. It specifies CASSYRQGSSREQYF.

V and J are TRBV28 and TRBJ2-1, with 12 bases fitting TRBD2. V shed 3 bases, J shed 8 bases, and the junction held 5 bases outside the gene matches. CDR3 size: 15 residues. CDR1 and CDR2 (germline): MDHEN, SYDVKM. CDR3 loop: CASSFGLAGLYEQFF. The CDR3 bases are TGTGCCAGCAGTTTCGGACTAGCGGGACTGTATGAGCAGTTCTTC. The variable domain in full, completed from reference TRBV28 and TRBJ2-1, reads DVKVTQSSRYLVKRTGEKVFLECVQDMDHENMFWYRQDPGLGLRLIYFSYDVKMKEKGDIPEGYSVSREKKERFSLILESASTNQTSMYLCASSFGLAGLYEQFFGPGTRLTVL.

The CDR3 DNA follows: TGCGCCAGCAGCTTGGTCAGGTCGAACACCGGGGAGCTGTTTTTT. Protein product: CASSLVRSNTGELFF. The chain combines TRBV5-1 with TRBJ2-2, with D uncertain. Trimming took off 0 bases at V and 0 bases at J, with 6 bases between the two ends. The CDR3 has 15 amino acids. CDR1 SGHRS and CDR2 YFSETQ come from the germline V gene.

The CDR3 nucleotides are TGTGCCAGCAGCACCGGACAGGAGGAGACCCAGTACTTC. It specifies CASSTGQEETQYF. The chain recombines TRBV7-8 with TRBJ2-5, with 7 bases lining up with TRBD1. The V and J ends lost 5 bases and 5 bases, in that order; junction bases with no gene match: 5. The CDR3 covers 13 residues. Germline loops: CDR1 SGHVS, CDR2 FQNEAQ.

This clone was seen many times. The gene calls are TRBV6-1 and TRBJ2-7; D may match TRBD1 or TRBD2 (5 bases each). The CDR3 sequence is 16 residues long. CDR1 MNHNS and CDR2 SASEGT come from the germline V gene. The V and J ends lost 7 bases and 3 bases respectively, with 22 bases between them. DNA for the CDR3: TGTGCCAGCATTGAGGGGATTCTCGGTCGGTACTACGAGCAGTACTTC. This sequence encodes CASIEGILGRYYEQYF.

The chain couples TRBV18 to TRBJ1-1; 7 bases line up with TRBD1. V was clipped by 4 bases and J by 4 bases; unmatched bases: 6. In germline, CDR1 is KGHSH, CDR2 LQKENI. The CDR3 has 14 amino acids. The DNA for the CDR3 is TGTGCCAGCTCACTAGGCCAGGGGGGCACTGAAGCTTTCTTT. As protein: CASSLGQGGTEAFF.

In this sample, this clone turned up many times. This sequence joins TRBV4-2 and TRBJ2-1; 8 bases line up with TRBD2. V lost 4 bases, J lost 5 bases, and 7 bases stayed unmatched. Per the germline V gene, CDR1 is LGHNA and CDR2 is YNFKEQ. This CDR3 region has 15 residues. CDR3 sequence reads: CASSPGLGTNNEQFF. The CDR3, as DNA: TGTGCCAGCAGCCCGGGACTAGGGACAAACAATGAGCAGTTCTTC.